This passage covers 9 T cell receptor beta chains from one sample sequenced in a study of radiotherapy plus CTLA-4 blockade in lung cancer. The table came from immunoSEQ multiplex PCR; TCRdb's copy has only in-frame clones and leaves some out. The profile shows 50,000 to 60,000 clones, roughly 80% of them singletons. The sample here was peripheral blood, taken from a patient treated with radiotherapy plus ipilimumab. The receptors stem from a human donor with non-small cell lung cancer who had a complete response to radiotherapy plus ipilimumab.

The chain couples TRBV5-1 to TRBJ1-1; D is possibly TRBD1 (5 bases). Trimming cost V 1 base and J 5 bases, with 12 bases left between them. CDR1 SGHRS and CDR2 YFSETQ come from the germline V gene. CDR3 length: 14 amino acids. This CDR3 reads CASSLYGGGTEAFF. CDR3 DNA sequence: TGCGCCAGCAGCTTGTACGGGGGTGGGACTGAAGCTTTCTTT.

The CDR3 nucleotides are TGCGCCAGCAGTATCCGGGATACAGATACGCAGTATTTT. Residues: CASSIRDTDTQYF. The V and J genes are TRBV10-2 and TRBJ2-3; tentatively, D is TRBD2 (5 bases). This CDR3 region has 13 residues. Germline V gives CDR1 WSHSY, CDR2 SAAADI. V was clipped by 5 bases and J by 3 bases, with 9 bases between them.

The V call is TRBV5-4, the J call TRBJ2-4, with D tentatively TRBD1 (5 bases). The CDR3 has 17 residues. The V end lost 0 bases, the J end lost 0 bases, and 13 bases lay between the germline ends. The germline V gene encodes CDR1 SGHNT and CDR2 YYREEE (reference sequence). CDR3 region: CASSLEPRQGAKNIQYF. The CDR3 DNA sequence: TGTGCCAGCAGCTTGGAACCCAGGCAGGGAGCCAAAAACATTCAGTACTTC.

The chain employs TRBV18 and TRBJ1-1; D may be TRBD1 (5 bases). CDR3 length equals 17 residues. The germline V and J ends were trimmed by 1 base and 1 base, with 16 bases remaining between them. Germline values: CDR1 KGHSH, CDR2 LQKENI. The chain's CDR3 is CASSPLGIGTGNTEAFF. The CDR3 DNA sequence: TGTGCCAGCTCACCACTAGGGATCGGTACAGGGAACACTGAAGCTTTCTTT.

The chain employs TRBV7-2 and TRBJ2-3; TRBD2 matches at 8 bases. The trim removed 3 bases at V and 1 base at J, leaving 3 bases unmatched. Germline loops: CDR1 SGHTA, CDR2 FQGNSA. CDR3 length: 15 residues. CDR3 nucleotide sequence: TGTGCCAGCAGCTTTAGCGGGACCCGCACAGATACGCAGTATTTT. It codes for CASSFSGTRTDTQYF.

V usage is TRBV6-4 and J usage is TRBJ2-3; 9 bases are a match to TRBD2. Germline V gene sequence: CDR1 MRHNA, CDR2 SNTAGT. Trimming cost V 3 bases and J 5 bases; bases outside gene matches: 6. The length of the CDR3 is 15 residues. CDR3 nucleotides: TGTGCCAGCAGTGAGGCTAGCGGGGCGGTAGATACGCAGTATTTT. This sequence encodes CASSEASGAVDTQYF.

This rearrangement joins TRBV10-3 to TRBJ2-2; 9 bases are shared with TRBD1. Losses at the gene ends were 6 bases for V and 7 bases for J; bases not matched to a gene: 12. There are 16 residues in the CDR3. Germline V CDR1 and CDR2: ENHRY, SYGVKD. The CDR3 region has the DNA TGTGCCATCAGCCCCGGGACAGGGAATATTGTCGGGGAGCTGTTTTTT. This gives the protein CAISPGTGNIVGELFF.

The chain uses TRBV6-5 and TRBJ2-5, with 8 bases identical to TRBD1. This CDR3 has 14 residues. Germline V gene data show CDR1 as MNHEY and CDR2 as SVGAGI. V lost 0 bases to trimming and J lost 4 bases; unmatched junction nucleotides: 1. The CDR3 spells CASSYSGTGETQYF. In DNA form, the CDR3 reads TGTGCCAGCAGTTACTCGGGGACAGGAGAGACCCAGTACTTC.

This clone appeared a single time. The chain joins TRBV9 to TRBJ1-2; TRBD1 aligns across 7 bases. The trim removed 4 bases at V and 4 bases at J, leaving 10 bases unmatched. Germline V gene data show CDR1 as SGDLS and CDR2 as YYNGEE. The CDR3 extends over 15 amino acids. The DNA for the CDR3 is TGTGCCAGCAGCTCCCGGGGCCCAGGGGGCTATGGCTACACCTTC. Its translation is CASSSRGPGGYGYTF.